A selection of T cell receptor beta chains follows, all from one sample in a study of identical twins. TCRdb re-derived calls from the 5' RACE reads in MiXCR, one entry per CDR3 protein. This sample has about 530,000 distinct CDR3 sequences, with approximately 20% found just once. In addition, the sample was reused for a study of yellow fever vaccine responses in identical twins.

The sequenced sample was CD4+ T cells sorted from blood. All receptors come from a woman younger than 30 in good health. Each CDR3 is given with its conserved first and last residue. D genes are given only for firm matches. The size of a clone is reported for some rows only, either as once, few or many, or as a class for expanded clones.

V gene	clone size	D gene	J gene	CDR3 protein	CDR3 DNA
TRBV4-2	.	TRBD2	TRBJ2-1	CASSQERSSGGNEQFF	TGTGCCAGCAGCCAAGAACGTTCTAGCGGGGGCAATGAGCAGTTCTTC
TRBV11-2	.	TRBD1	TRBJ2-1	CASSLRTGANEQFF	TGTGCCAGCAGCTTGCGGACAGGGGCAAATGAGCAGTTCTTC
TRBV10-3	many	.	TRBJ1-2	CAISGQENGYTF	TGTGCCATCAGTGGACAGGAGAATGGCTACACCTTC
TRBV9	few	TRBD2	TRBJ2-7	CASSSRSGRGYEQYF	TGTGCCAGCAGCTCGAGGAGCGGGAGGGGGTACGAGCAGTACTTC
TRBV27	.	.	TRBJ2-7	CASSLNLFGGASYEQYF	TGTGCCAGCAGTTTAAATCTTTTCGGGGGCGCCTCCTACGAGCAGTACTTC
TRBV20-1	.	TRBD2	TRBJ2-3	CSARDLAAGGTDTQYF	TGCAGTGCTAGAGATCTCGCGGCGGGAGGGACAGATACGCAGTATTTT
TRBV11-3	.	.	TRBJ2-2	CASSFSPAGELFF	TGTGCCAGCAGCTTTTCACCCGCCGGGGAGCTGTTTTTT
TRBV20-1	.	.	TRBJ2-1	CSAGAGSSYNEQFF	TGCAGTGCTGGGGCGGGAAGCTCCTACAATGAGCAGTTCTTC
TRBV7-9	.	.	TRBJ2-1	CASRPRVGAPGREQFF	TGTGCCAGCAGACCCAGGGTGGGGGCCCCCGGTAGAGAGCAGTTCTTC
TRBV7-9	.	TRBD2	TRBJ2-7	CASSRPGLALYEQYF	TGTGCCAGCAGCAGACCGGGACTAGCGCTCTACGAGCAGTACTTC
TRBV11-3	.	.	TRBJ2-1	CASSRNREQFF	TGTGCCAGCAGCCGGAACCGGGAACAGTTCTTC
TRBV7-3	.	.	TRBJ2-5	CASSKLGGSPETQYF	TGTGCCAGCAGCAAACTAGGGGGGAGCCCCGAGACCCAGTACTTC
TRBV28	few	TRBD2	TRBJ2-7	CASSPPSGSGYEQYF	TGTGCCAGCAGTCCGCCAAGCGGGAGTGGGTACGAGCAGTACTTC
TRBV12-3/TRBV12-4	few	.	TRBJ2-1	CASSLGIAGNEQFF	TGTGCCAGCAGTTTGGGCATTGCGGGGAATGAGCAGTTCTTC
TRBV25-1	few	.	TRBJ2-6	CASSDRNVLTF	TGTGCCAGCAGTGACAGAAACGTCCTGACTTTC
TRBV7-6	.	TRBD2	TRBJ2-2	CASSPTSWGNTGELFF	TGTGCCAGCAGCCCGACTAGCTGGGGCAACACCGGGGAGCTGTTTTTT
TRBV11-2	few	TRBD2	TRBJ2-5	CASSLRGVRGSWETQYF	TGTGCCAGCAGCTTGCGGGGGGTGAGGGGAAGTTGGGAGACCCAGTACTTC
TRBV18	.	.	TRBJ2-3	CASSPRRSTDTQYF	TGTGCCAGCTCACCGCGGCGAAGCACAGATACGCAGTATTTT
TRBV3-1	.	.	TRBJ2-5	CATSKRGGRETQYF	TGTGCCACCTCCAAGAGGGGGGGAAGGGAGACCCAGTACTTC
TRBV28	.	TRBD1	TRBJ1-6	CASTTQGQGASPLHF	TGTGCCAGCACTACTCAGGGGCAGGGGGCTTCACCCCTCCACTTT
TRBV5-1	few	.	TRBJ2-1	CASSLDPMGYNEQFF	TGCGCCAGCAGCTTGGACCCTATGGGCTACAATGAGCAGTTCTTC
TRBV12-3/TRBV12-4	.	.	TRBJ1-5	CASSLDGRQPQHF	TGTGCCAGCAGTTTGGACGGACGGCAGCCCCAGCATTTT